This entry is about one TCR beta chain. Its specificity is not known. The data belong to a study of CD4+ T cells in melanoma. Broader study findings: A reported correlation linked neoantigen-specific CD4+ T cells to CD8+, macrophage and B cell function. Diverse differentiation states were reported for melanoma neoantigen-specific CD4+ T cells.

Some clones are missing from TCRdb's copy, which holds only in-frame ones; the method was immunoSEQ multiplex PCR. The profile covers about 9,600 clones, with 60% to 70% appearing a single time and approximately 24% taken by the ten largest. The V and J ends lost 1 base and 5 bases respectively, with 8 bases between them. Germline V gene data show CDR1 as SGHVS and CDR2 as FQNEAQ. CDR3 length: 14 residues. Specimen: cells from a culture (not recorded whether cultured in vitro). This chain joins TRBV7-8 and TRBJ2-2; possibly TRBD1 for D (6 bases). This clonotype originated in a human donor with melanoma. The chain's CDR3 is CASSLEGGTGELFF. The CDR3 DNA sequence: TGTGCCAGCAGCTTAGAAGGGGGTACCGGGGAGCTGTTTTTT.